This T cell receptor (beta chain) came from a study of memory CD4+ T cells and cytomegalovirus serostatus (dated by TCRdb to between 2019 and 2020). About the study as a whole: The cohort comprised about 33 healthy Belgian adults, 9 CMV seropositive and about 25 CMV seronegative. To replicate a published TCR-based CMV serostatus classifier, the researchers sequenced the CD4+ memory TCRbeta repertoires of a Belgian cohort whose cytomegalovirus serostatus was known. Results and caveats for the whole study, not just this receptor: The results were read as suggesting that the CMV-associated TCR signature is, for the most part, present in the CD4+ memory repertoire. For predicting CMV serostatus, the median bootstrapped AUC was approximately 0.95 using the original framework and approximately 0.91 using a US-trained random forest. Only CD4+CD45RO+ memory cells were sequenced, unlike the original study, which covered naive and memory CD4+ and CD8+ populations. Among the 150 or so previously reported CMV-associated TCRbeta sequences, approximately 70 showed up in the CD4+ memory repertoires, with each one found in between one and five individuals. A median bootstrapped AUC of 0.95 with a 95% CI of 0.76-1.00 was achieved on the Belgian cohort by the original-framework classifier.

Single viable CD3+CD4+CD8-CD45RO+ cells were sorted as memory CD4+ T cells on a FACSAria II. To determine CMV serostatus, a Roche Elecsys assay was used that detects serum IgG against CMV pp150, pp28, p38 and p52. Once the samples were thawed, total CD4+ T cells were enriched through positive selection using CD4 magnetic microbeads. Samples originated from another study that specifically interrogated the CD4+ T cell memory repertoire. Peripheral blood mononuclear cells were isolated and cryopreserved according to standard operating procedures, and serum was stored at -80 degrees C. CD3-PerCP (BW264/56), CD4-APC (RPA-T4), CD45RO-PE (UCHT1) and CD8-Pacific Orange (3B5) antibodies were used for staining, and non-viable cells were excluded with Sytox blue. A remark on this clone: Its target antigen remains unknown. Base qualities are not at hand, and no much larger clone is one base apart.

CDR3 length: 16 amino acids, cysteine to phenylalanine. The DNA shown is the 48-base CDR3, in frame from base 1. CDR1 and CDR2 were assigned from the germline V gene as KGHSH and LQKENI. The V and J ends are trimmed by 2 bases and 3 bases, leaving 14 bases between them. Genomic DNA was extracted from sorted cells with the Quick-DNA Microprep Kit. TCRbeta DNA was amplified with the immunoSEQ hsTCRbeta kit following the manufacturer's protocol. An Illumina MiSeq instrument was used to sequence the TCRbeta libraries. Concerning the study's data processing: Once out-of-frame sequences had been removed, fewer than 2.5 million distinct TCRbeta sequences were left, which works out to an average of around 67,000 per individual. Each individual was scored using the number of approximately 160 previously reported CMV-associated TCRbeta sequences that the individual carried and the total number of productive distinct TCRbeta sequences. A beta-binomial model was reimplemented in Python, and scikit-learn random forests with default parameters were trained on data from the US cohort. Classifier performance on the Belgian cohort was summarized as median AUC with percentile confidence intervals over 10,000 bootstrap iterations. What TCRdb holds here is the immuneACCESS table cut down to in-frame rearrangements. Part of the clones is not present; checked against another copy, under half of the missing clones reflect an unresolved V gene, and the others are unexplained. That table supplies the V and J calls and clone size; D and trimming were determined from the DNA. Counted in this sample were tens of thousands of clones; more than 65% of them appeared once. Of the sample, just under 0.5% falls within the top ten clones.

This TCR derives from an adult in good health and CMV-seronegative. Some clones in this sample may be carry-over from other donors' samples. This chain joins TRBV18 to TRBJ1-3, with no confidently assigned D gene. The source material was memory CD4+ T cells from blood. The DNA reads TGTGCCAGCTCACCAAGGGTTCCATCTGGTGGAAACACCATATATTTT. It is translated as CASSPRVPSGGNTIYF.